Included here is one T cell receptor beta chain sequence, with context. Its matching antigen is unknown. Germline V CDR1 and CDR2: SQVTM, ANQGSEA. Trimming removed 1 base from V and 3 bases from J, with 13 bases in between. This CDR3 has 14 residues. The sample belongs to a study of T cells after yellow fever vaccination. Study conclusions and caveats: The study noted that FACS-sorted repertoires could contain abundant clonotypes contaminating from the bulk population.

5'RACE template switching added a universal primer site and UMIs to TCR cDNA. TCRdb ran MiXCR on the 5' RACE reads and lists one entry per CDR3 protein. The data hold 600,000 to 750,000 distinct CDR3 sequences, with 9% to 15% observed a single time. This TCR came from a man aged 25-45 years who received the YFV17D yellow fever vaccine. This specimen was PBMCs, taken on the day of the yellow fever booster vaccination. The chain links TRBV29-1 to TRBJ2-7; D call uncertain. CDR3 residues: CSVEVPGRRYEQYF. Here the CDR3 DNA reads TGCAGCGTTGAAGTCCCGGGCCGCCGCTACGAGCAGTACTTC.